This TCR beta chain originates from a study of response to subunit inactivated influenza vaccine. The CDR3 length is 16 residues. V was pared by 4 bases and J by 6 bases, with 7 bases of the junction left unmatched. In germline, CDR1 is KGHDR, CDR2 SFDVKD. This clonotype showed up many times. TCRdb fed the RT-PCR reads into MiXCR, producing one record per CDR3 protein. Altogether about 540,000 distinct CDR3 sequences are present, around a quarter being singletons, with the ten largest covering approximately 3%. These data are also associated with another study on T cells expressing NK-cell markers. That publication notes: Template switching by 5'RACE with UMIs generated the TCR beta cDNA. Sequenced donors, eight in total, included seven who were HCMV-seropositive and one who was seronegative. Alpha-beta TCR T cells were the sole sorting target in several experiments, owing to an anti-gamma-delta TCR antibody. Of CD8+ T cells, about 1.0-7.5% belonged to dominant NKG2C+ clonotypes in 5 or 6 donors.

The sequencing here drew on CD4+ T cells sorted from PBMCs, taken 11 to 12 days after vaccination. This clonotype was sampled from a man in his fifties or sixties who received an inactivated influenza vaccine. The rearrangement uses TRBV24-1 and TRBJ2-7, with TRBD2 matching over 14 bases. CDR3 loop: CATSDPGLAGGGEQYF. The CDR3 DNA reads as TGTGCCACCAGTGACCCCGGACTAGCGGGAGGCGGCGAGCAGTACTTC.